Following are 11 T cell receptor beta chains from one sample sequenced in a study of shared clonotypes between healthy human individuals. The protocol was immunoSEQ multiplex PCR, while the TCRdb copy is restricted to in-frame clones and leaves out a portion. The sample contains 1.5 million to 2.5 million clones, about 95% of which appear only once. In the naive CD8 group, cells lacked CD45RO and were positively selected for CCR7, so terminally differentiated effector memory CD45RA+ cells were left out. Sequencing was performed on naive CD8+ T cells sorted from blood. The receptor source for this set is a man between 18 and 35 years old in good health.

The V call is TRBV2, the J call TRBJ2-7, with unresolved D. Germline-derived CDR1 and CDR2 are SNHLY and FYNNEI. The V and J ends lost 6 bases and 2 bases respectively, with 14 bases between them. This CDR3 region has 14 residues. CDR3 sequence reads: CASRPPWGTYEQYF. Here the CDR3 DNA reads TGTGCCAGCAGACCTCCTTGGGGTACCTACGAGCAGTACTTC.

The CDR3 bases are TGTGCCAGCAGCACGCGGCTAGCGGGGTCAAAAGAGACCCAGTACTTC. It is translated as CASSTRLAGSKETQYF. The chain recombines TRBV13 with TRBJ2-5; TRBD2 aligns across 9 bases. This CDR3 comprises 16 residues. CDR1 and CDR2 from the germline V gene are PRHDT and FYEKMQ (reference sequence). Trimming removed 5 bases from V and 3 bases from J; junction bases left unmatched: 10.

J is TRBJ2-2 and V is TRBV7-9, with D possibly matching TRBD2 (7 bases). Trimming removed 8 bases at V and 4 bases at J, with 17 bases between. CDR1 and CDR2 from the germline V gene are SEHNR and FQNEAQ (reference sequence). This CDR3 has 15 amino acids. CDR3 residues: CASGRGGASTGELFF. Written as DNA, the CDR3 is TGTGCCAGCGGCCGAGGGGGGGCCTCCACCGGGGAGCTGTTTTTT.

The chain uses TRBV19 and TRBJ2-2; 8 nucleotides align to TRBD1. Germline assignment: CDR1 LNHDA and CDR2 SQIVND (reference sequence). The V gene end was trimmed by 8 bases and the J gene end by 11 bases; junction bases not matched to a gene: 16. There are 15 residues in the CDR3. In DNA, the CDR3 is TGTGCCAGTTCTATGCGCGGCAGGGGGCTGGTAGAGCTGTTTTTT. It encodes CASSMRGRGLVELFF.

V gene TRBV6-5 combines with J gene TRBJ1-2; a possible D gene is TRBD1 (5 bases). The CDR3 has 13 residues. Per germline, CDR1 MNHEY and CDR2 SVGAGI. Trimming stripped 2 bases from V and 3 bases from J, with 7 bases between. The CDR3 protein is CASSYAGHYGYTF. CDR3 in DNA: TGTGCCAGCAGTTACGCAGGGCACTATGGCTACACCTTC.

Turning to this clone: A far larger clone is one nucleotide away, so this likely arose from a read error. Other DNA sequences in the same sample also yield this CDR3. The rearrangement links TRBV11-2 to TRBJ1-1, with no clear D. This CDR3 is built from 13 residues. The V end was cut by 1 base, the J end by 1 base, with 4 bases between. Germline values: CDR1 SGHAT, CDR2 FQNNGV. As DNA, the CDR3 is TGTGCCAGCAGCTTAGGGGGGAACACTGAAGCTTTCTTT. Residues: CASSLGGNTEAFF.

The rearrangement links TRBV10-3 to TRBJ2-7; D is unresolved. Deletions cut 0 bases from V and 9 bases from J, with 15 bases between. Per the germline V gene, CDR1 is ENHRY and CDR2 is SYGVKD. This CDR3 spans 14 amino acids. The chain's CDR3 is CAISESAQVTTQYF. The CDR3 DNA sequence: TGTGCCATCAGTGAGTCGGCGCAGGTAACGACGCAGTACTTC.

The chain recombines TRBV25-1 with TRBJ2-3, with TRBD2 identical over 12 bases. CDR3 length equals 17 residues. J lost 2 bases, V lost 6 bases, and 9 bases had no gene match. From germline, CDR1 is MGHDK and CDR2 SYGVNS. In nucleotides, the CDR3 is TGTGCCAGCAGGGCCCCCGGACTAGCGGGAATCACAGATACGCAGTATTTT. Translation: CASRAPGLAGITDTQYF.

DNA for the CDR3: TGTGCCCTACGGCCCCTTGCAGGGGAGCTGTTTTTT. This codes for CALRPLAGELFF. The V gene is TRBV7-9, the J gene TRBJ2-2; no definite D call. V was shortened by 11 bases and J by 8 bases, with 15 bases between the two germline ends. This CDR3 is 12 amino acids long. CDR1 and CDR2 (germline): SEHNR, FQNEAQ (reference sequence). The whole variable domain, filled in from reference TRBV7-9 and TRBJ2-2, reads DTGVSQNPRHKITKRGQNVTFRCDPISEHNRLYWYRQTLGQGPEFLTYFQNEAQLEKSRLLSDRFSAERPKGSFSTLEIQRTEQGDSAMYLCALRPLAGELFFGEGSRLTVL.

This clone was seen a single time. The same CDR3 can be traced to other DNA sequences in this sample. The V gene is TRBV11-2, the J gene TRBJ2-7; D not resolved. Trimming removed 1 base from V and 6 bases from J, with 7 bases in between. The CDR3 has 12 residues. CDR1 and CDR2 from the germline V gene are SGHAT and FQNNGV. CDR3 sequence: CASSLGGGEQYF. Written as DNA, the CDR3 is TGTGCCAGCAGCTTAGGCGGCGGCGAGCAGTACTTC.

The rearrangement joins TRBV13 to TRBJ2-1, with 8 bases fitting TRBD1. Germline-derived CDR1 and CDR2 are PRHDT and FYEKMQ (reference sequence). This CDR3 has 15 amino acids. The V and J ends lost 5 bases and 7 bases, in that order; junction bases with no gene match: 10. The CDR3 DNA reads TGTGCCAGCAGCGGGCCGGGACAGGATAGAAATGAGCAGTTCTTC. This encodes CASSGPGQDRNEQFF.